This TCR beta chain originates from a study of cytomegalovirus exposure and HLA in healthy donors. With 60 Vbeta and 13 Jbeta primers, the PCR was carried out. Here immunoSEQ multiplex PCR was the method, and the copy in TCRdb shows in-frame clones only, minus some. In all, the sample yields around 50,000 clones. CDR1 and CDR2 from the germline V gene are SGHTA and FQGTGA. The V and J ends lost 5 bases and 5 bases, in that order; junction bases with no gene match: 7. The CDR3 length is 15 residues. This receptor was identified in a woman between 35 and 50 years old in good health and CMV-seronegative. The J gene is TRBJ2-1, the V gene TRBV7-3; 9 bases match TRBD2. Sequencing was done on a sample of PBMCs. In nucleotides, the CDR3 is TGTGCCAGCAGCCCCCGGGTAGCGGGAGACAATGAGCAGTTCTTC. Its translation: CASSPRVAGDNEQFF.